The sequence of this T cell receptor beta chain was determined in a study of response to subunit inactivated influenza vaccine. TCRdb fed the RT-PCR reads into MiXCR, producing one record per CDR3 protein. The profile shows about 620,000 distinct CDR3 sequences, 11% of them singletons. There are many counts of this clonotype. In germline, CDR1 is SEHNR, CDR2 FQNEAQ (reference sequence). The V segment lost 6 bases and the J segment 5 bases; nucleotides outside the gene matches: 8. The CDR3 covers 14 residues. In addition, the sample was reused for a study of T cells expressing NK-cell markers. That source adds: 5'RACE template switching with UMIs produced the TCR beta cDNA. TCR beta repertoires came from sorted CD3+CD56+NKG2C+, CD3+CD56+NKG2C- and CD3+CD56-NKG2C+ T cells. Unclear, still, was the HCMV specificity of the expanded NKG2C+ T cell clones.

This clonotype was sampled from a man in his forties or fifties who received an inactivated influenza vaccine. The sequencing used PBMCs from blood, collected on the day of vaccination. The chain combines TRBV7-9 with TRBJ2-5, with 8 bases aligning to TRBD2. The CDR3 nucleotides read TGTGCCAGCAGTGCGAGACTAGCGCGGGAGACCCAGTACTTC. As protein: CASSARLARETQYF.